This T cell receptor beta chain originates from a study of radiotherapy plus CTLA-4 blockade in lung cancer. Background on the study: Of the patients, about 19% showed objective responses and roughly 31% attained disease control. Study-level results: Radiotherapy plus ipilimumab was followed by expansion in blood of tumor-derived TCR clones. Best predicting response, reportedly, were early blood T cell clone dynamics, with interferon-beta.

Libraries were prepared by immunoSEQ multiplex PCR; TCRdb keeps only in-frame clonotypes and omits some of them. This table has approximately 110,000 clones, approximately 77% appearing once. Deletions cut 5 bases from V and 6 bases from J, with 5 bases between. The CDR3 has 11 amino acids. Per germline, CDR1 SEHNR and CDR2 FQNEAQ (reference sequence). Focal radiation was given together with CTLA-4 blockade (ipilimumab) to patients with chemo-refractory metastatic non-small-cell lung cancer. Notes on this clone: The antigen remains unidentified.

The source was peripheral blood, collected from a patient treated with radiotherapy plus ipilimumab. The chain employs TRBV7-9 and TRBJ1-3, with no clear D. This receptor was taken from a human donor with non-small cell lung cancer that progressed on radiotherapy plus ipilimumab. Some clones in this sample may be carry-over from other donors' samples. The CDR3, as DNA: TGTGCCAGCAGCCAGGAAAACACCATATATTTT. Amino acids: CASSQENTIYF.